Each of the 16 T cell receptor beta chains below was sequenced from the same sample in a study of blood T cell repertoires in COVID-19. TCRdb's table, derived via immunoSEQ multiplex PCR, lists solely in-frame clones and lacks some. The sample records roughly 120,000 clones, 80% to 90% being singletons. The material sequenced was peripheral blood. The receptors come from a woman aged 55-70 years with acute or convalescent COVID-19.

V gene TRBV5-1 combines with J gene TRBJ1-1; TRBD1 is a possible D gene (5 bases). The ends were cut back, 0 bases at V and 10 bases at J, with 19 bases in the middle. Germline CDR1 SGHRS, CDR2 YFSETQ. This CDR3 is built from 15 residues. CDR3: CASSLDGPGGIRAFF. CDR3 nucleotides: TGCGCCAGCAGCTTGGATGGACCCGGGGGGATTCGAGCTTTCTTT.

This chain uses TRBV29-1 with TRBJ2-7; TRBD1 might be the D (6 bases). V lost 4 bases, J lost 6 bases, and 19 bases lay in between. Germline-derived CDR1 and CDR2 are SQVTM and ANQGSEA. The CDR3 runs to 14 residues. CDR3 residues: CSVVESSGVGEQYF. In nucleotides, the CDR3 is TGCAGCGTTGTAGAGAGTTCAGGGGTCGGCGAGCAGTACTTC.

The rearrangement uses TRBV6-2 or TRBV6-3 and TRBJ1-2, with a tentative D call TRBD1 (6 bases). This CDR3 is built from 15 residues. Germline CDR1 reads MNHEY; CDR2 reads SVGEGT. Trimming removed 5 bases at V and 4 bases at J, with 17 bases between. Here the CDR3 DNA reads TGTGCCAGCAGTCGCGACAGGCCCCCTTCCTATGGCTACACCTTC. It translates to CASSRDRPPSYGYTF.

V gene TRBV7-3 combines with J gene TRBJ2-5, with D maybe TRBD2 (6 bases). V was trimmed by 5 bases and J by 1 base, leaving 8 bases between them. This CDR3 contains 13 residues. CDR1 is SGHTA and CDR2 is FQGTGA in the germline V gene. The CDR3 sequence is CASSPGSQETQYF. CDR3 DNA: TGTGCCAGCAGCCCCGGGAGCCAAGAGACCCAGTACTTC.

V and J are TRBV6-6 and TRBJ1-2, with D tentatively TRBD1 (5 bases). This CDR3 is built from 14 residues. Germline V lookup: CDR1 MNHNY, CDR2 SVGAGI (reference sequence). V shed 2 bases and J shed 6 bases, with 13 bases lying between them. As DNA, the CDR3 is TGTGCCAGCAGTTACAATTGGGCAGGGAATGGCTACACCTTC. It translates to CASSYNWAGNGYTF.

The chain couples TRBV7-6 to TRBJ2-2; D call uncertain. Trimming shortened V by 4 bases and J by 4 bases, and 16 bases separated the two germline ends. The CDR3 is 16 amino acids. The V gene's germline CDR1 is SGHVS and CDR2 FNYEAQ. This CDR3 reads CASSSEADSVTGELFF. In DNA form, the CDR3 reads TGTGCCAGCAGCTCCGAGGCCGACTCCGTCACCGGGGAGCTGTTTTTT.

In DNA, the CDR3 is TGTGCCACCAGCCTAGGGAGCGGGGGCCATTACAATGAGCAGTTCTTC. This translates into CATSLGSGGHYNEQFF. The chain is built from TRBV15 and TRBJ2-1; TRBD2 agrees at 8 bases. The CDR3 is 16 amino acids. V was pared by 5 bases and J by 4 bases, with 10 bases of the junction left unmatched. Per the germline V gene, CDR1 is LNHNV and CDR2 is YYDKDF (reference sequence). The full variable domain, in which reference TRBV15 and TRBJ2-1 provide the parts outside the CDR3, is DAMVIQNPRYQVTQFGKPVTLSCSQTLNHNVMYWYQQKSSQAPKLLFHYYDKDFNNEADTPDNFQSRRPNTSFCFLDIRSPGLGDTAMYLCATSLGSGGHYNEQFFGPGTRLTVL.

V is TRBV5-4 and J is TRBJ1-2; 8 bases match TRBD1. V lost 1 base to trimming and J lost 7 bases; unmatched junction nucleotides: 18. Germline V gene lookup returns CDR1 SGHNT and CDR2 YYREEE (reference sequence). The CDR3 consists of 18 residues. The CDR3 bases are TGTGCCAGCAGCTTGTCGATATCGCGACAGGGGCTTTTGGGTGGCTACACCTTC. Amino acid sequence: CASSLSISRQGLLGGYTF.

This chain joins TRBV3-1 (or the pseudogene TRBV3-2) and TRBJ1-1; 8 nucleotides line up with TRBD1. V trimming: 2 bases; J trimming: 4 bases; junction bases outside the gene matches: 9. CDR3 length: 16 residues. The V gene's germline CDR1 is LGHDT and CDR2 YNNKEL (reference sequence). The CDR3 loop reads CASSQPWTGRGTEAFF. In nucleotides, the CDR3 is TGTGCCAGCAGCCAACCTTGGACAGGGCGCGGCACTGAAGCTTTCTTT.

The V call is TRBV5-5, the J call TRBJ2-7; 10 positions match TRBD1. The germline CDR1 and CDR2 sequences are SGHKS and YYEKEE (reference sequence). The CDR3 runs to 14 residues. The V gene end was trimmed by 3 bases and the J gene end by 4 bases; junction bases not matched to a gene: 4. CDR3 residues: CASSWGQGRYEQYF. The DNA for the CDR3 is TGTGCCAGCAGCTGGGGACAGGGGAGGTACGAGCAGTACTTC.

CDR3 loop: CASSHRGTGQYGYTF. As DNA, the CDR3 is TGCGCCAGCAGCCATCGAGGGACAGGACAATATGGCTACACCTTC. J is TRBJ1-2 and V is TRBV4-3, with 8 bases identical to TRBD1. The CDR3 is 15 amino acids. V lost 3 bases and J lost 5; bases outside the gene matches: 8. From germline, CDR1 is LGHNA and CDR2 YSLEER.

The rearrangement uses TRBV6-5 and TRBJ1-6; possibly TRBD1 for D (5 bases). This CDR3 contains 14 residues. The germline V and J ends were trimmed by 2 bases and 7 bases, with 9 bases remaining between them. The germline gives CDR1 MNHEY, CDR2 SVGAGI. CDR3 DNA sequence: TGTGCCAGCAGTTACGGGGGGTTCAATTCACCCCTCCACTTT. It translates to CASSYGGFNSPLHF.

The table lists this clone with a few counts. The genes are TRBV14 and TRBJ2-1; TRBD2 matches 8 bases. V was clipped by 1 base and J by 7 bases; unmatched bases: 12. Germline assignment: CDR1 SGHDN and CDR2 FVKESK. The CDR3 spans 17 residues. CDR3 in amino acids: CASSQVASGPGWNEQFF. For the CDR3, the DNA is TGTGCCAGCAGCCAAGTAGCTAGCGGGCCCGGGTGGAATGAGCAGTTCTTC. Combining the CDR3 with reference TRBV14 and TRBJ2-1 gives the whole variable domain EAGVTQFPSHSVIEKGQTVTLRCDPISGHDNLYWYRRVMGKEIKFLLHFVKESKQDESGMPNNRFLAERTGGTYSTLKVQPAELEDSGVYFCASSQVASGPGWNEQFFGPGTRLTVL.

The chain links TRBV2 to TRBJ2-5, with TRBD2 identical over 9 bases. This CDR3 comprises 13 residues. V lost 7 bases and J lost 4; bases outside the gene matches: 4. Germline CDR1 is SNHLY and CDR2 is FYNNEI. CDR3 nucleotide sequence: TGTGCCAGCATGGCGGGGGGGGGAGAGACCCAGTACTTC. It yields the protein CASMAGGGETQYF.

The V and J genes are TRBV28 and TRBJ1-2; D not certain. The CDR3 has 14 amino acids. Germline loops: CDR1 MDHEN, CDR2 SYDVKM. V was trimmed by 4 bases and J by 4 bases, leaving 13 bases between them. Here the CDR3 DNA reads TGTGCCAGCAGTTCACCTCCCACTGTCTATGGCTACACCTTC. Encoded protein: CASSSPPTVYGYTF.

The CDR3 loop is CASSQGPNQPQHF. Here the CDR3 DNA reads TGTGCCAGCAGTCAGGGGCCCAATCAGCCCCAGCATTTT. This sequence joins TRBV6-4 and TRBJ1-5; D may be TRBD1 (6 bases). The CDR3 sequence is 13 residues long. Germline V gene lookup returns CDR1 MRHNA and CDR2 SNTAGT. The ends were cut back, 5 bases at V and 3 bases at J, with 8 bases in the middle.